This T cell receptor (beta chain) was profiled in a study of cytomegalovirus exposure and HLA in healthy donors. On this clone itself: The antigen remains undetermined.

Repertoires were generated with immunoSEQ multiplex PCR, while TCRdb's copy carries only in-frame clones and drops some. The repertoire includes approximately 140,000 clones, approximately 87% of them detected once, and less than 3% sits in the top ten. This CDR3 is 17 amino acids long. The germline V gene has CDR1 MNHEY and CDR2 SMNVEV (reference sequence). V lost 5 bases, J lost 5 bases, and 23 bases lay in between. The donors were members of the validation cohort comprising over 100 subjects, separate from the roughly 700-subject first cohort. Findings and limits, study-wide: A classifier reportedly called cytomegalovirus status with high sensitivity and specificity.

The sequencing sample was made of PBMCs. The source of this sequence is a man aged 18 to 29 in good health and CMV-seronegative. The chain carries TRBV27 and TRBJ2-3; a possible D gene is TRBD1 (6 bases). CDR3 DNA sequence: TGTGCCAGCAGTCTCCTGGGTCAGGGGCAGTCGGGAGATACGCAGTATTTT. It yields the protein CASSLLGQGQSGDTQYF.